These T cell receptor beta chains were read from a single sample in a study of shared T cell receptors in the human thymus. This table comes from immunoSEQ multiplex PCR, and its TCRdb copy is limited to in-frame clones, with some not included. Of 500,000 to 750,000 clones in the sample, 88% were seen once. These data also formed part of another study, on human thymus T cells.

The specimen was thymocytes. The source of these receptors is a boy less than two years old with a congenital heart defect. CDR3s include the opening cysteine and the closing phenylalanine or tryptophan. The order of the fields is D gene, clone size, J gene, V gene, CDR3 DNA, CDR3 protein. A D gene is named only where the DNA matches it firmly. Some rows mark clone size as missing; the rest say once, few, many or name a class of expanded clone.

-	-	TRBJ2-7	TRBV7-2	TGTGCCAGCAGCTCACCGGTCCACGAGCAGTACTTC	CASSSPVHEQYF
TRBD2	-	TRBJ2-7	TRBV7-6	TGTGCCAGCAGCTTAGTCCTAGCGGGAGGGGGCTCCTACGAGCAGTACTTC	CASSLVLAGGGSYEQYF
TRBD2	-	TRBJ2-5	TRBV9	TGTGCCAGCAGCGTAGGACTAGCGGAGACCCAGTACTTC	CASSVGLAETQYF
-	-	TRBJ2-7	TRBV7-2	TGTGCCAGCAGCTTACCGGCAGGCGAGCAGTACTTC	CASSLPAGEQYF
-	-	TRBJ1-2	TRBV4-1	TGCGCCAGCAGCCTAACCAGCCAGACAGGCATAACCTATGGCTACACCTTC	CASSLTSQTGITYGYTF
TRBD2	once	TRBJ2-7	TRBV4-1	TGCGCCAGCAGCCTTACCGGGACTAGCGGGAGTTGGGGCGAGCAGTACTTC	CASSLTGTSGSWGEQYF
TRBD2	-	TRBJ2-3	TRBV5-6	TGTGCCAGCAGCTGGAAGACTAGCGGTGCTAGCACAGATACGCAGTATTTT	CASSWKTSGASTDTQYF
-	-	TRBJ2-3	TRBV5-4	TGTGCCAGCAGCTCCGGAGATACGCAGTATTTT	CASSSGDTQYF
TRBD1	-	TRBJ2-7	TRBV11-3	TGTGCCAGCAGGCTACAGGGGTACGAGCAGTACTTC	CASRLQGYEQYF
TRBD1	-	TRBJ1-1	TRBV27	TGTGCCAGCAGTGAAGGACAGGGCACTGAAGCTTTCTTT	CASSEGQGTEAFF
-	-	TRBJ1-2	TRBV23-1	TGCGCCAGCAGTCAACCAGAACCCAGGACAGCCTACTCGACCTACACCTTC	CASSQPEPRTAYSTYTF
-	-	TRBJ2-1	TRBV30	TGTGCCTGGAGTCCAGGGCACTTCTCCTACAATGAGCAGTTCTTC	CAWSPGHFSYNEQFF
TRBD1	-	TRBJ1-2	TRBV19	TGTGCCAGTAACCCCCGGACAGGCAAACGTGCTGGCTACACCTTC	CASNPRTGKRAGYTF
TRBD2	-	TRBJ2-1	TRBV6-5	TGTGCCAGCAGTTATCAGCGGGGGGCCGGTGAGCAGTTCTTC	CASSYQRGAGEQFF
-	-	TRBJ1-1	TRBV5-6	TGTGCCAGCAGCTCACCGACAGGGAACACTGAAGCTTTCTTT	CASSSPTGNTEAFF
-	-	TRBJ1-2	TRBV30	TGTGCCTGGGGCGAAGAGGCCGGCTATGGCTACACCTTC	CAWGEEAGYGYTF
-	-	TRBJ2-7	TRBV9	TGTGCCAGCAGCCCCGCGTCTTCCTACGAGCAGTACTTC	CASSPASSYEQYF
-	once	TRBJ2-7	TRBV5-8	TGTGCCAGCAGCTGCAGGGACATTCTCTACGAGCAGTACTTC	CASSCRDILYEQYF
-	-	TRBJ2-1	TRBV20-1	TGCAGTGCCTGCCGGTCCCTCCAGCAGTTCTTC	CSACRSLQQFF
TRBD2	-	TRBJ2-1	TRBV5-1	TGCGCCAGCAGCTTAGACGGACTAGCGGGACGAATCAATGAGCAGTTCTTC	CASSLDGLAGRINEQFF
TRBD2	-	TRBJ2-3	TRBV29-1	TGCAGCGTTGAATTCGAGGGACTAGCGGGAGTAGATACGCAGTATTTT	CSVEFEGLAGVDTQYF
-	once	TRBJ2-1	TRBV30	TGTGCCTGGAGTTTCCCTCCGAGGGTCTTC	CAWSFPPRVF
TRBD1	once	TRBJ1-2	TRBV7-7	TGTGCCAGCAGCCGACAGGGGGTATGTAACTATGGCTACACCTTC	CASSRQGVCNYGYTF
TRBD1	-	TRBJ2-7	TRBV18	TGTGCCAGCTCACGGGGAGGGACAGGGGGATTCTACGAGCAGTACTTC	CASSRGGTGGFYEQYF
TRBD2	-	TRBJ2-1	TRBV6-5	TGTGCCAGCAGTTGCCCTTTGGGGGGGAATGAGCAGTTCTTC	CASSCPLGGNEQFF
-	once	TRBJ2-7	TRBV5-6	TGTGCCAGCAGCCCTGGGGGGGCCAGCGGGTTTCCTTACGAGCAGTACTTC	CASSPGGASGFPYEQYF
TRBD2	-	TRBJ2-2	TRBV18	TGTGCCAGCTCACCACCGGCGGGAGCCGGGGAGCTGTTTTTT	CASSPPAGAGELFF
-	once	TRBJ2-3	TRBV7-2	TGTGCCAGCAGCAGGGACACGAGCACAGATACGCAGTATTTT	CASSRDTSTDTQYF
TRBD2	-	TRBJ2-7	TRBV2	TGTGCCAGCAGTGAAGCCGCTACCGGGACTAGCGGGACCCACGAGCAGTACTTC	CASSEAATGTSGTHEQYF
-	-	TRBJ2-7	TRBV5-1	TGCGCCAGCAGCTTACCAGGCGAGCAGTACTTC	CASSLPGEQYF
TRBD2	-	TRBJ2-1	TRBV9	TGTGCCAGCAGCGTAGGTCCGGGAGGATGGGACAATGAGCAGTTCTTC	CASSVGPGGWDNEQFF
TRBD1	-	TRBJ2-5	TRBV28	TGTGCCAGCAGTTTTCGGGACAGGGGGCTTGAGGAGACCCAGTACTTC	CASSFRDRGLEETQYF
TRBD1	-	TRBJ2-7	TRBV7-9	TGTGCCAGCAGCACTACCCACGGGACAGGGGTGTTGGTTACCTACGAGCAGTACTTC	CASSTTHGTGVLVTYEQYF
TRBD1	-	TRBJ1-4	TRBV19	TGTGCCAGTAGCCTGGACAGGGCCGGAGGTGAAAAACTGTTTTTT	CASSLDRAGGEKLFF
-	-	TRBJ2-3	TRBV4-1	TGCGCCAGCAGCCAAGGAGGGACTAGCACAGATACGCAGTATTTT	CASSQGGTSTDTQYF
-	-	TRBJ2-3	TRBV4-3	TGCGCCAGCAGCCAAGATGGGGCAGGGGGGAGCACAGATACGCAGTATTTT	CASSQDGAGGSTDTQYF
-	-	TRBJ2-1	TRBV4-2	TGTGCCAGCAGCCAAGACGTTAGCAGTAATGAGCAGTTCTTC	CASSQDVSSNEQFF
TRBD1	few	TRBJ1-1	TRBV6-1	TGTGCCAGCAGTGGGGTCCAGGGGGAAGAGAGAGCTTTCTTT	CASSGVQGEERAFF
TRBD1	-	TRBJ1-1	TRBV6-4	TGTGCCAGCAGTTCCGGGACAGGGTCCGCTGAAGCTTTCTTT	CASSSGTGSAEAFF
TRBD1	-	TRBJ2-7	TRBV15	TGTGCCGTACAAGGACAGGGAACGTACGAGCAGTACTTC	CAVQGQGTYEQYF
-	-	TRBJ2-7	TRBV11-2	TGTGCCAGCAGCTTAGTACGGGGGGAGCAGTACTTC	CASSLVRGEQYF
-	-	TRBJ2-1	TRBV29-1	TGCAGCGGATATTCTAGTATCCCCTACAATGAGCAGTTCTTC	CSGYSSIPYNEQFF
-	-	TRBJ1-1	TRBV7-3	TGTGCCAGCAGCTTACGCCCAGCCTCGGGACACTACACTGAAGCTTTCTTT	CASSLRPASGHYTEAFF
TRBD2	-	TRBJ2-3	TRBV27	TGTGCCAGCAGTTCCAGCCCCGGGACTAGCGGGAGGGGGCCAGATACGCAGTATTTT	CASSSSPGTSGRGPDTQYF
TRBD1	-	TRBJ2-7	TRBV28	TGTGCCAGCAGTTCCTCCCCCGGGACAGGGATTTTCGAGCAGTACTTC	CASSSSPGTGIFEQYF
TRBD2	-	TRBJ2-1	TRBV9	TGTGCCAGCAGCAGGGAGGCGGCTAGCGGGGTCAATGAGCAGTTCTTC	CASSREAASGVNEQFF
-	-	TRBJ1-4	TRBV2	TGTGCCAGCAGTGAAAGAGTTGGGCAAACTAATGAAAAACTGTTTTTT	CASSERVGQTNEKLFF
TRBD2	-	TRBJ2-7	TRBV27	TGTGCCAGCAGTCTCGGGCTAGCGGGTTCCTACGAGCAGTACTTC	CASSLGLAGSYEQYF
-	-	TRBJ2-2	TRBV27	TGTGCCAGCGGCCCAAGGAGGGACACCGGGGAGCTGTTTTTT	CASGPRRDTGELFF
-	-	TRBJ2-2	TRBV6-1	TGTGCCAGCAGTGAAAGAACTAGATTGAACACCGGGGAGCTGTTTTTT	CASSERTRLNTGELFF
TRBD1	-	TRBJ1-1	TRBV7-9	TGTGCCAGCAGCCGACGAACCGACAGGGGAGCGTACACTGAAGCTTTCTTT	CASSRRTDRGAYTEAFF
TRBD1	once	TRBJ1-4	TRBV7-2	TGTGCCAGCAGCTCTCAGGGGGCTTTTGGTAATGAAAAACTGTTTTTT	CASSSQGAFGNEKLFF
TRBD1	few	TRBJ1-2	TRBV6-6	TGTGCCAGCAGGGACAGGGGAGGATATGGCTACACCTTC	CASRDRGGYGYTF
-	few	TRBJ1-2	TRBV5-4	TGTGCCAGCAGCTTGAATCCAGGGCAAGCTAACTATGGCTACACCTTC	CASSLNPGQANYGYTF
-	-	TRBJ1-6	TRBV5-4	TGTGCCAGCAGCTTAGAGTCACAGACACCCCTCCACTTT	CASSLESQTPLHF
TRBD1	once	TRBJ2-3	TRBV29-1	TGCAGCGTTGAAGGGACAGGGACTTATACGCAGTATTTT	CSVEGTGTYTQYF
-	-	TRBJ2-3	TRBV11-2	TGTGCCAGCAGCTTAAAACACCAATTCGAACTATCAGATACGCAGTATTTT	CASSLKHQFELSDTQYF
TRBD1	-	TRBJ1-1	TRBV18	TGTGCCAGCTCACCAGGGACAGGAACGAACACTGAAGCTTTCTTT	CASSPGTGTNTEAFF
-	-	TRBJ1-2	TRBV11-1	TGTGCCAGCAGCCCCGGCCGGGCTAACTATGGCTACACCTTC	CASSPGRANYGYTF
-	-	TRBJ1-4	TRBV7-2	TGTGCCAGCAGCTTATGTGCCCTAGGGGTGGTGGCCCGAAATGAAAAACTGTTTTTT	CASSLCALGVVARNEKLFF